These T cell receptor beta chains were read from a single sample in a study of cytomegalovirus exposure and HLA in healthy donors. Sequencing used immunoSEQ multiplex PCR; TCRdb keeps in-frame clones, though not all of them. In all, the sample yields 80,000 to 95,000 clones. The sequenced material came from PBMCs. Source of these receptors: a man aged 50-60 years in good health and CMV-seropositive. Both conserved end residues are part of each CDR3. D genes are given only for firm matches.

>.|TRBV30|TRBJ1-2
TGTGCCTGGAGTGGGACTCGCTATGGCTACACCTTC
CAWSGTRYGYTF
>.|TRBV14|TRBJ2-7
TGTGCCAGCAGCCAGCCTAGCATGGGCTACGAGCAGTACTTC
CASSQPSMGYEQYF
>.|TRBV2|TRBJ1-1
TGTGCCAGCAGTGGCTTGGGGCGCGACACTGAAGCTTTCTTT
CASSGLGRDTEAFF
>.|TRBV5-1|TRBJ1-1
TGCGCCAGCAGCTCCCCGACAGGGAACACTGAAGCTTTCTTT
CASSSPTGNTEAFF
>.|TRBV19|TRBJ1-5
TGTGCCAGTAGTATTAACAGGTACTCGGGCAATCAGCCCCAGCATTTT
CASSINRYSGNQPQHF
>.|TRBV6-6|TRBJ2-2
TGTGCCAGCGCGAGGGGGGAGCTGTTTTTT
CASARGELFF
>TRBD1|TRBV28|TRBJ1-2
TGTGCCAGCAGAAACCACGGACAGGGAGGGTATGGCTACACCTTC
CASRNHGQGGYGYTF
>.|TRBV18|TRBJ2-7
TGTGCCAGCTCACCACCGACTGCTGGGTACGAGCAGTACTTC
CASSPPTAGYEQYF
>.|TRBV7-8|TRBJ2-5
TGTGCCAGCAGCTTAACCTTTAGGCTAGGAGAGACCCAGTACTTC
CASSLTFRLGETQYF
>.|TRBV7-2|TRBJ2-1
TGTGCCAGCAGCTCTAGTGCCAATGAGCAGTTCTTC
CASSSSANEQFF
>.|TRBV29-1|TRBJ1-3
TGCAGCGTTGGGGTGACAGAGACTGGAAACACCATATATTTT
CSVGVTETGNTIYF
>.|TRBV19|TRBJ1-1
TGTGCCAGTAGTGTGGACTTATGGGTTAACACTGAAGCTTTCTTT
CASSVDLWVNTEAFF